Listed here are 2 T cell receptor beta chains from one sample, sequenced in a study of cytomegalovirus exposure and HLA in healthy donors. Both 60 Vbeta primers and 13 Jbeta primers went into the PCR. Profiling relied on immunoSEQ multiplex PCR, and the TCRdb table lists in-frame clones only, not all of them. Among 150,000 to 200,000 clones listed, roughly two thirds were seen once. The sample was PBMCs. All receptors derive from a woman between 40 and 55 years old in good health and CMV-seropositive.

CDR3 bases: TGCGCCAGCAGCCAGGGACTAGCGGGGGGGCCAGGCAACGAGCAGTACTTC. This gives the protein CASSQGLAGGPGNEQYF. The V gene is TRBV4-1, the J gene TRBJ2-7; 16 bases are a match to TRBD2. Trimming took 3 bases from V and 5 from J; bases not matched to a gene: 7. The germline V gene encodes CDR1 MGHRA and CDR2 YSYEKL. This CDR3 comprises 17 residues.

This rearrangement joins TRBV7-9 to TRBJ2-6; 8 bases are shared with TRBD2. CDR1 SEHNR and CDR2 FQNEAQ come from the germline V gene (reference sequence). V shed 2 bases and J 1 base; nucleotides not matched to a gene: 7. The CDR3 spans 18 residues. As DNA, the CDR3 is TGTGCCAGCAGCTTATTTGGCGGGGGGTTATCTGGGGCCAACGTCCTGACTTTC. Its translation is CASSLFGGGLSGANVLTF.